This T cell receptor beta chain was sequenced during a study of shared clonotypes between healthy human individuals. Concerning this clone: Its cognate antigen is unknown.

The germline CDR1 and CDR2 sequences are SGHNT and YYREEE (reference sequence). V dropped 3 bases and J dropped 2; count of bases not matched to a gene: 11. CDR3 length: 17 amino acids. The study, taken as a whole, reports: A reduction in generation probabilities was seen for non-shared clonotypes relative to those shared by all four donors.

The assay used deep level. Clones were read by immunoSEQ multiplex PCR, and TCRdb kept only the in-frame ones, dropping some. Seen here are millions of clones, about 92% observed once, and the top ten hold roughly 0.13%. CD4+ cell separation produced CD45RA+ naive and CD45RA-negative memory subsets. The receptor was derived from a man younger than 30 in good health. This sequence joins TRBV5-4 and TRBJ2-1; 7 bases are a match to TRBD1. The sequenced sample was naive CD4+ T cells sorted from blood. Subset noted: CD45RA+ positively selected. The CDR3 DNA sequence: TGTGCCAGCAGCTCACAGGGGCCTGGCGGCGCCTACAATGAGCAGTTCTTC. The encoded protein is CASSSQGPGGAYNEQFF.